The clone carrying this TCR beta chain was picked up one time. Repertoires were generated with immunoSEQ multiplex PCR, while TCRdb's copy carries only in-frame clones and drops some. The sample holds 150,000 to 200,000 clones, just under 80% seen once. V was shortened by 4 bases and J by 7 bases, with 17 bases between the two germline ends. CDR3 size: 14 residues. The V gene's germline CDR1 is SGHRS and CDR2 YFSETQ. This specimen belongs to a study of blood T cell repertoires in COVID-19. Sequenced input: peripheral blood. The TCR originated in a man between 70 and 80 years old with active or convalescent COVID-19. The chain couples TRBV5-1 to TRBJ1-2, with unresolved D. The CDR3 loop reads CASSPQTRSSGYTF. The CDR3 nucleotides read TGCGCCAGCAGCCCCCAGACAAGGTCCAGTGGCTACACCTTC.